A selection of T cell receptor beta chains follows, all from one sample in a study of regulatory T cells in long-lasting Graves disease. TCRdb passed the multiplex PCR reads through MiXCR, listing each CDR3 protein once. The repertoire holds approximately 290,000 distinct CDR3 sequences, with under 25% as singletons. Specimen: peripheral blood mononuclear cells (PBMCs), collected when the disease was refractory, from a patient treated with antithyroid drugs. The origin of the receptors is a female donor with Graves disease. Both conserved end residues are part of each CDR3. Each record gives: D gene, J gene, clone size, V gene, CDR3 protein, CDR3 DNA. D genes are given only for firm matches. Expanded clones get a size class; other rows say once, few or many, or leave the size out.

D gene: -
J gene: TRBJ1-5
clone size: many
V gene: TRBV12-3/TRBV12-4
CDR3 protein: CASRWDLGGNQPQHF
CDR3 DNA: TGTGCCAGCAGGTGGGATCTCGGCGGCAATCAGCCCCAGCATTTT

D gene: -
J gene: TRBJ1-1
clone size: few
V gene: TRBV24-1
CDR3 protein: CATSDGGRTEAFF
CDR3 DNA: TGTGCCACCAGTGACGGGGGGCGAACTGAAGCTTTCTTT

D gene: -
J gene: TRBJ1-1
clone size: -
V gene: TRBV7-9
CDR3 protein: CATGRGGEAFF
CDR3 DNA: TGTGCCACAGGGCGAGGGGGGGAAGCTTTCTTT

D gene: -
J gene: TRBJ2-3
clone size: many
V gene: TRBV6-9
CDR3 protein: CASSYIAIKDTDTQYF
CDR3 DNA: TGTGCCAGCAGTTACATCGCCATCAAAGACACAGATACGCAGTATTTT

D gene: TRBD2
J gene: TRBJ2-7
clone size: -
V gene: TRBV5-1
CDR3 protein: CASRTRGSSSYEQYF
CDR3 DNA: TGCGCCAGCAGGACTCGCGGGAGTTCCTCCTACGAGCAGTACTTC

D gene: -
J gene: TRBJ2-1
clone size: -
V gene: TRBV12-3/TRBV12-4
CDR3 protein: CASSRGYNEQFF
CDR3 DNA: TGTGCCAGCAGCCGGGGGTACAATGAGCAGTTCTTC

D gene: TRBD1
J gene: TRBJ2-7
clone size: many
V gene: TRBV15
CDR3 protein: CATSNRDRSYEQYF
CDR3 DNA: TGTGCCACCAGCAACCGGGACAGGTCCTACGAGCAGTACTTC

D gene: TRBD1
J gene: TRBJ1-2
clone size: many
V gene: TRBV11-2
CDR3 protein: CASRPIRDSLYGYTF
CDR3 DNA: TGTGCCAGCAGACCCATCCGGGACAGCCTCTATGGCTACACCTTC

D gene: -
J gene: TRBJ2-7
clone size: many
V gene: TRBV2
CDR3 protein: CASNGGYEQYF
CDR3 DNA: TGTGCCAGCAATGGCGGCTACGAGCAGTACTTC

D gene: -
J gene: TRBJ2-7
clone size: -
V gene: TRBV19
CDR3 protein: CASSEDNYEQYF
CDR3 DNA: TGTGCCAGTAGTGAGGACAACTACGAGCAGTACTTC

D gene: TRBD2
J gene: TRBJ2-7
clone size: many
V gene: TRBV6-2/TRBV6-3
CDR3 protein: CASNPAGDTYEQYF
CDR3 DNA: TGTGCCAGCAACCCAGCGGGAGACACCTACGAGCAGTACTTC

D gene: TRBD1
J gene: TRBJ1-2
clone size: -
V gene: TRBV14
CDR3 protein: CASSPPGQVYGYTF
CDR3 DNA: TGTGCCAGCAGCCCCCCGGGACAGGTCTATGGCTACACCTTC

D gene: -
J gene: TRBJ2-1
clone size: -
V gene: TRBV7-2
CDR3 protein: CASSLVGGGLSINEQFF
CDR3 DNA: TGTGCCAGCAGCTTAGTAGGAGGGGGGCTGAGTATCAATGAGCAGTTCTTC

D gene: TRBD1
J gene: TRBJ1-4
clone size: many
V gene: TRBV20-1
CDR3 protein: CSAVTGPSNEKLFF
CDR3 DNA: TGCAGTGCCGTGACAGGGCCTTCGAATGAAAAACTGTTTTTT

D gene: TRBD1
J gene: TRBJ2-5
clone size: few
V gene: TRBV6-1
CDR3 protein: CASSEVLGQAETQYF
CDR3 DNA: TGTGCCAGCAGTGAGGTATTGGGACAGGCGGAGACCCAGTACTTC

D gene: -
J gene: TRBJ2-2
clone size: -
V gene: TRBV28
CDR3 protein: CASSFPITGELFF
CDR3 DNA: TGTGCCAGCAGTTTTCCTATCACCGGGGAGCTGTTTTTT

D gene: TRBD1
J gene: TRBJ2-7
clone size: many
V gene: TRBV7-9
CDR3 protein: CASSPQGAFYEQYF
CDR3 DNA: TGTGCCAGCAGCCCACAGGGGGCGTTCTACGAGCAGTACTTC

D gene: -
J gene: TRBJ1-2
clone size: few
V gene: TRBV12-3/TRBV12-4
CDR3 protein: CASSLIPSNYGYTF
CDR3 DNA: TGTGCCAGCAGTTTGATCCCATCTAACTATGGCTACACCTTC

D gene: -
J gene: TRBJ2-7
clone size: -
V gene: TRBV20-1
CDR3 protein: CSALRAGTYEQYF
CDR3 DNA: TGCAGTGCCCTGAGGGCAGGAACCTACGAGCAGTACTTC

D gene: -
J gene: TRBJ1-2
clone size: many
V gene: TRBV2
CDR3 protein: CASSIGRETFLYGYTF
CDR3 DNA: TGTGCCAGCAGTATTGGGAGGGAAACCTTCCTCTATGGCTACACCTTC

D gene: -
J gene: TRBJ2-3
clone size: -
V gene: TRBV7-9
CDR3 protein: CASSTALGQNTDTQYF
CDR3 DNA: TGTGCCAGCAGTACAGCCCTCGGGCAAAACACAGATACGCAGTATTTT

D gene: -
J gene: TRBJ1-1
clone size: -
V gene: TRBV5-1
CDR3 protein: CASSWDTANTEAFF
CDR3 DNA: TGCGCCAGCAGCTGGGACACGGCGAACACTGAAGCTTTCTTT